A single sample gave rise to the 21 T cell receptor beta chains below, sequenced in a study of T-cell reconstitution after alpha-beta-depleted transplantation in children. TCRbeta library construction was performed incorporating unique molecular identifiers. MiXCR, applied by TCRdb to the PCR reads, yields one record per CDR3 protein. The sample contains about 420,000 distinct CDR3 sequences, approximately 10% of which appear only once. This material consisted of PBMCs from the stem cell graft donor, taken from the stem cell graft. Receptors were obtained from a human donor who donated a stem cell graft to a child with acute myeloid leukemia.

This clonotype has more than one count but fewer than ten. This chain links TRBV6-1 with TRBJ2-5, with D tentatively TRBD2 (5 bases). The ends were cut back, 8 bases at V and 5 bases at J, with 12 bases in the middle. The CDR3 runs to 12 residues. Germline values: CDR1 MNHNS, CDR2 SASEGT. Here the CDR3 reads CASCCRGETQYF. For the CDR3, the DNA is TGTGCCAGCTGTTGCAGAGGGGAGACCCAGTACTTC.

This clonotype was counted only a few times. The chain recombines TRBV10-3 with TRBJ2-7, with a possible D match to TRBD2 (5 bases). The germline gives CDR1 ENHRY, CDR2 SYGVKD. Trimming cost V 3 bases and J 6 bases, with 18 bases left between them. CDR3 size: 15 residues. CDR3 sequence (DNA): TGTGCCATCAGTGACCCGGGGTACGCCCCCTCCGAGCAGTACTTC. The encoded protein is CAISDPGYAPSEQYF.

This clonotype was observed a handful of times. The chain couples TRBV7-9 to TRBJ1-1; the D gene is possibly TRBD1 (6 bases). Trimming shortened V by 2 bases and J by 5 bases, and 12 bases separated the two germline ends. CDR3 length: 14 residues. Per germline, CDR1 SEHNR and CDR2 FQNEAQ (reference sequence). The CDR3 coding sequence is TGTGCCAGCAGCTTAAGACAGGCCTTTACTGAAGCTTTCTTT. It yields the protein CASSLRQAFTEAFF. Drawing the rest from reference TRBV7-9 and TRBJ1-1, the complete variable domain is DTGVSQNPRHKITKRGQNVTFRCDPISEHNRLYWYRQTLGQGPEFLTYFQNEAQLEKSRLLSDRFSAERPKGSFSTLEIQRTEQGDSAMYLCASSLRQAFTEAFFGQGTRLTVV.

This clonotype has a count of ten or more. This chain uses TRBV11-2 with TRBJ2-7; 7 positions match TRBD1. V lost 5 bases, J lost 5 bases, and 9 bases stayed unmatched. Germline V gene lookup returns CDR1 SGHAT and CDR2 FQNNGV. The CDR3 runs 14 residues. The CDR3 nucleotides are TGTGCCAGCAGCGCTTACAGGGGCGTCAACGAGCAGTACTTC. It is translated as CASSAYRGVNEQYF. Complete variable domain (other parts from reference TRBV11-2 and TRBJ2-7): EAGVAQSPRYKIIEKRQSVAFWCNPISGHATLYWYQQILGQGPKLLIQFQNNGVVDDSQLPKDRFSAERLKGVDSTLKIQPAKLEDSAVYLCASSAYRGVNEQYFGPGTRLTVT.

This clonotype was seen many times. The V and J genes are TRBV9 and TRBJ1-5; 9 bases match TRBD1. This CDR3 is built from 15 residues. Looked up from germline, CDR1 is SGDLS and CDR2 is YYNGEE. V lost 5 bases, J lost 7 bases, and 10 bases stayed unmatched. CDR3 in amino acids: CASSRTGTGNQPQHF. The CDR3 bases are TGTGCCAGCAGTCGAACCGGGACAGGGAACCAGCCCCAGCATTTT.

CDR3 nucleotide sequence: TGTGCCATCAGTGAAGGAGGGAGAGAGACCCAGTACTTC. Its translation: CAISEGGRETQYF. The chain couples TRBV10-3 to TRBJ2-5; a possible D gene is TRBD2 (6 bases). Looked up from germline, CDR1 is ENHRY and CDR2 is SYGVKD. The CDR3 length is 13 residues. Deletions cut 3 bases from V and 4 bases from J, with 9 bases between.

This clonotype was recorded only once. The chain is built from TRBV5-4 and TRBJ2-5; D call uncertain. This CDR3 has 15 amino acids. Trimming shortened V by 4 bases and J by 2 bases, and 15 bases separated the two germline ends. CDR1 SGHNT and CDR2 YYREEE come from the germline V gene (reference sequence). This chain's CDR3 is CASSLPGALQETQYF. CDR3 DNA sequence: TGTGCCAGCAGCCTCCCAGGAGCGTTACAAGAGACCCAGTACTTC.

The chain carries TRBV12-3 or TRBV12-4 and TRBJ1-2; 12 positions agree with TRBD1. This CDR3 has 14 residues. V dropped 4 bases and J dropped 7; count of bases not matched to a gene: 4. The CDR3 spells CASSWGQGAFGYTF. CDR3 sequence (DNA): TGTGCCAGCAGTTGGGGACAGGGGGCTTTTGGCTACACCTTC.

This clonotype was seen a handful of times. The chain is built from TRBV13 and TRBJ2-3; D gene ambiguous. Trimming removed 0 bases from V and 8 bases from J, with 9 bases in between. The germline V gene has CDR1 PRHDT and CDR2 FYEKMQ (reference sequence). The CDR3 runs 13 residues. The DNA for the CDR3 is TGTGCCAGCAGCTTAGGAATGGGCGGTACGCAGTATTTT. Translated, it gives CASSLGMGGTQYF.

The chain carries TRBV11-2 and TRBJ2-1; no definite D call. Germline values: CDR1 SGHAT, CDR2 FQNNGV. Deletions cut 5 bases from V and 6 bases from J, with 11 bases between. CDR3 size: 13 residues. In nucleotides, the CDR3 is TGTGCCAGCAGCCTGGCGTCCCTCAATGAGCAGTTCTTC. Protein: CASSLASLNEQFF.

The chain has TRBV10-3 and TRBJ2-1, with D hard to call. The CDR3 covers 15 residues. Germline assignment: CDR1 ENHRY and CDR2 SYGVKD. Trimming took 2 bases from V and 10 from J, leaving 18 bases between them. The CDR3 sequence: CAISEGATFTREQFF. The DNA of the CDR3 is TGTGCCATCAGTGAGGGAGCGACCTTTACACGGGAGCAGTTCTTC.

V and J are TRBV7-8 and TRBJ2-1; 13 bases are shared with TRBD2. This CDR3 has 16 residues. The V segment lost 2 bases and the J segment 7 bases; nucleotides outside the gene matches: 5. CDR1 and CDR2 (germline): SGHVS, FQNEAQ. CDR3 nucleotides: TGTGCCAGCAGCTTAACGACTAGCGGGGGGCAAAATGAGCAGTTCTTC. This sequence encodes CASSLTTSGGQNEQFF.

J is TRBJ2-3 and V is TRBV20-1, with a weak D call TRBD2 (5 bases). Trimming stripped 6 bases from V and 1 base from J, with 14 bases between. The germline V gene has CDR1 DFQATT and CDR2 SNEGSKA (reference sequence). The CDR3 extends over 14 amino acids. CDR3: CSALASSGTDTQYF. Here the CDR3 DNA reads TGCAGTGCGTTAGCGAGCTCGGGCACAGATACGCAGTATTTT.

In this sample, this clonotype turned up many times. The chain recombines TRBV9 with TRBJ1-5; 8 bases line up with TRBD1. The CDR3 has 14 amino acids. V lost 3 bases to trimming and J lost 6 bases; unmatched junction nucleotides: 5. The germline V gene encodes CDR1 SGDLS and CDR2 YYNGEE. The CDR3, as DNA: TGTGCCAGCAGCGCACAGGGGGGAAGTCAGCCCCAGCATTTT. As protein: CASSAQGGSQPQHF.

The chain has TRBV29-1 and TRBJ1-5; 10 bases map to TRBD1. Unmatched junction bases numbered 4, after V lost 6 bases and J lost 2 bases. The CDR3 spans 14 residues. Germline CDR1 SQVTM, CDR2 ANQGSEA. The CDR3 bases are TGCAGCGTCGGAGGGACAGGGGGCAATCAGCCCCAGCATTTT. It is translated as CSVGGTGGNQPQHF. Filled out from reference TRBV29-1 and TRBJ1-5, the complete variable domain reads SAVISQKPSRDICQRGTSLTIQCQVDSQVTMMFWYRQQPGQSLTLIATANQGSEATYESGFVIDKFPISRPNLTFSTLTVSNMSPEDSSIYLCSVGGTGGNQPQHFGDGTRLSIL.

This clonotype was detected many times. The rearrangement links TRBV27 to TRBJ2-7; tentatively, D is TRBD2 (5 bases). V lost 6 bases and J lost 0, with 9 bases in between. The V gene's germline CDR1 is MNHEY and CDR2 SMNVEV (reference sequence). The CDR3 consists of 13 residues. In nucleotides, the CDR3 is TGTGCCAGCAGCCGCGCGGGCTCCTACGAGCAGTACTTC. Its protein is CASSRAGSYEQYF.

The sample holds many counts of this clonotype. DNA for the CDR3: TGTGCCAGCAGCCCCGGAGGCAGGCGGTTCTTC. Amino acids: CASSPGGRRFF. The chain employs TRBV6-5 and TRBJ2-1, with D possibly being TRBD2 (5 bases). From germline, CDR1 is MNHEY and CDR2 SVGAGI. V lost 6 bases and J 15 bases, leaving 15 bases between the germline ends. This CDR3 is built from 11 residues.

Only a few counts were recorded for this clonotype. The V call is TRBV4-3, the J call TRBJ1-5, with D unclear. CDR3 length: 15 residues. Germline-derived CDR1 and CDR2 are LGHNA and YSLEER. Trimming took 0 bases from V and 0 from J, leaving 6 bases between them. The CDR3 region is CASSQDWDSNQPQHF. DNA for the CDR3: TGCGCCAGCAGCCAAGACTGGGATAGCAATCAGCCCCAGCATTTT.

The CDR3 nucleotides read TGCGCCAGCAGCGGCGGGACGGGGGGGAATGAGCAGTTCTTC. Its protein is CASSGGTGGNEQFF. This sequence joins TRBV5-1 and TRBJ2-1; 8 bases map to TRBD2. After removal of 4 bases from V and 7 bases from J, the junction contained 7 bases not matched to a gene. Germline V gene data show CDR1 as SGHRS and CDR2 as YFSETQ. This CDR3 has 14 residues.

This chain joins TRBV5-1 and TRBJ2-5, with a tentative D call TRBD1 (7 bases). Trimming took 1 base from V and 5 from J, leaving 15 bases between them. Germline loops: CDR1 SGHRS, CDR2 YFSETQ. The CDR3 has 15 residues. Here the CDR3 reads CASSLRQGGGETQYF. The CDR3 nucleotides read TGCGCCAGCAGCTTGCGACAGGGTGGAGGGGAGACCCAGTACTTC.

CDR3 region: CSCRDRGQETQYF. In nucleotides, the CDR3 is TGCAGCTGCCGGGACAGGGGGCAAGAGACCCAGTACTTC. V usage is TRBV20-1 and J usage is TRBJ2-5, with 11 nucleotides matching TRBD1. The CDR3 sequence is 13 residues long. Germline-derived CDR1 and CDR2 are DFQATT and SNEGSKA (reference sequence).